The rows below give T cell receptor beta chains drawn from one sample of a study of identical twins. Each CDR3 protein gets one entry after TCRdb re-called the 5' RACE reads with MiXCR. This table has about 890,000 distinct CDR3 sequences, more than 9% appearing once. This sample was shared with a second study, whose subject was yellow fever vaccine responses in identical twins.

The sequencing sample was made of PBMCs. The receptors stem from a woman between 18 and 29 years old in good health. Both conserved end residues are part of each CDR3. The order of the fields is CDR3 length, J gene, V gene, D gene, clone size, CDR3 DNA, CDR3 protein. The D gene is left open where the match is weak. Clone size is stated in some rows and not others, as once, few, many or a class when expanded.

cdr3_length: 17; j_call: TRBJ2-1; v_call: TRBV7-2; d_call: TRBD2; clone_size: .; cdr3_nt: TGTGCCAGCAGCTTAGCCGCTAGCGGGAGCGCCTACAATGAGCAGTTCTTC; cdr3_aa: CASSLAASGSAYNEQFF
cdr3_length: 16; j_call: TRBJ1-6; v_call: TRBV2; d_call: TRBD1; clone_size: .; cdr3_nt: TGTGCCAGCAGTGAAGCGCCCGGGACAGCCGATTCACCCCTCCACTTT; cdr3_aa: CASSEAPGTADSPLHF
cdr3_length: 15; j_call: TRBJ2-2; v_call: TRBV12-3/TRBV12-4; d_call: .; clone_size: many; cdr3_nt: TGTGCTACCTCCGGGGGGCCCGCGAACACCGGGGAGCTGTTTTTT; cdr3_aa: CATSGGPANTGELFF
cdr3_length: 16; j_call: TRBJ2-2; v_call: TRBV5-1; d_call: .; clone_size: many; cdr3_nt: TGCGCCAGCAGCTTGACTGGGGAAGGTAGAACCGGGGAGCTGTTTTTT; cdr3_aa: CASSLTGEGRTGELFF
cdr3_length: 15; j_call: TRBJ1-3; v_call: TRBV5-1; d_call: TRBD1; clone_size: few; cdr3_nt: TGCGCCAGCAGCCATTCGGACAGGGATGGAAACACCATATATTTT; cdr3_aa: CASSHSDRDGNTIYF
cdr3_length: 13; j_call: TRBJ1-2; v_call: TRBV3-1; d_call: .; clone_size: .; cdr3_nt: TGTGCCAGCAGCCGAAGGGGGGCAGATGGCTACACCTTC; cdr3_aa: CASSRRGADGYTF
cdr3_length: 13; j_call: TRBJ2-7; v_call: TRBV12-3/TRBV12-4; d_call: .; clone_size: few; cdr3_nt: TGTGCCAGCAGAACGACTAGGGTTTCCGAGCAGTACTTC; cdr3_aa: CASRTTRVSEQYF
cdr3_length: 13; j_call: TRBJ2-5; v_call: TRBV12-3/TRBV12-4; d_call: .; clone_size: .; cdr3_nt: TGTGCCAGCAGTTTGACTAGTGATGGGACCCAGTACTTC; cdr3_aa: CASSLTSDGTQYF
cdr3_length: 17; j_call: TRBJ2-2; v_call: TRBV5-5; d_call: TRBD2; clone_size: .; cdr3_nt: TGTGCCAGCAGCCCGCCGGGCGGGGGGCTAAGCACCGGGGAGCTGTTTTTT; cdr3_aa: CASSPPGGGLSTGELFF
cdr3_length: 16; j_call: TRBJ2-2; v_call: TRBV12-3/TRBV12-4; d_call: .; clone_size: many; cdr3_nt: TGTGCCAGCAGTTTAAAGTTTGTGGGAAACACCGGGGAGCTGTTTTTT; cdr3_aa: CASSLKFVGNTGELFF
cdr3_length: 14; j_call: TRBJ1-5; v_call: TRBV20-1; d_call: TRBD1; clone_size: .; cdr3_nt: TGCAGTGCTATTGGGGGGGACAGATATCAGCCCCAGCATTTT; cdr3_aa: CSAIGGDRYQPQHF
cdr3_length: 15; j_call: TRBJ2-3; v_call: TRBV6-5; d_call: TRBD1; clone_size: .; cdr3_nt: TGTGCCAGCAGTTCCGGGACAGGGTTTGAGTATACGCAGTATTTT; cdr3_aa: CASSSGTGFEYTQYF
cdr3_length: 16; j_call: TRBJ1-6; v_call: TRBV4-2; d_call: .; clone_size: many; cdr3_nt: TGTGCCAGCAGCCAAAGCGCGGGGAGCTATAATTCACCCCTCCACTTT; cdr3_aa: CASSQSAGSYNSPLHF
cdr3_length: 13; j_call: TRBJ1-1; v_call: TRBV29-1; d_call: .; clone_size: few; cdr3_nt: TGCAGCGTTGTATTGAGTAGAAGTACTGAAGCTTTCTTT; cdr3_aa: CSVVLSRSTEAFF
cdr3_length: 15; j_call: TRBJ2-1; v_call: TRBV2; d_call: .; clone_size: .; cdr3_nt: TGTGCCAGCAGTGGGTTGTCGGGAGAAACCAATGAGCAGTTCTTC; cdr3_aa: CASSGLSGETNEQFF
cdr3_length: 16; j_call: TRBJ2-7; v_call: TRBV27; d_call: TRBD2; clone_size: few; cdr3_nt: TGTGCCAGCGGCGGACAGCTAGCGGGCTACTCCTACGAGCAGTACTTC; cdr3_aa: CASGGQLAGYSYEQYF
cdr3_length: 14; j_call: TRBJ1-5; v_call: TRBV29-1; d_call: .; clone_size: .; cdr3_nt: TGCAGCGTTGAGGGGGAATATAGCAATCAGCCCCAGCATTTT; cdr3_aa: CSVEGEYSNQPQHF
cdr3_length: 13; j_call: TRBJ1-5; v_call: TRBV5-1; d_call: .; clone_size: few; cdr3_nt: TGCGCCAGCAGCACCGACCCAAGTCAGCCCCAGCATTTT; cdr3_aa: CASSTDPSQPQHF
cdr3_length: 13; j_call: TRBJ2-7; v_call: TRBV12-3/TRBV12-4; d_call: TRBD2; clone_size: few; cdr3_nt: TGTGCCAGCAGTTTAGGGGGGAGGGCCGGACAGTACTTC; cdr3_aa: CASSLGGRAGQYF
cdr3_length: 14; j_call: TRBJ1-1; v_call: TRBV19; d_call: .; clone_size: .; cdr3_nt: TGTGCCTGCAACAGGATTCTCGTAGACACTGAAGCTTTCTTT; cdr3_aa: CACNRILVDTEAFF
cdr3_length: 15; j_call: TRBJ1-4; v_call: TRBV18; d_call: .; clone_size: few; cdr3_nt: TGTGCCAGCTCACCACTGAAGGGGCCTGGTGAAAAACTGTTTTTT; cdr3_aa: CASSPLKGPGEKLFF
cdr3_length: 15; j_call: TRBJ2-3; v_call: TRBV14; d_call: .; clone_size: .; cdr3_nt: TGTGCCAGCAGCCAAGTTTTCGGGATCGGAGATACGCAGTATTTT; cdr3_aa: CASSQVFGIGDTQYF
cdr3_length: 15; j_call: TRBJ2-7; v_call: TRBV5-1; d_call: .; clone_size: .; cdr3_nt: TGCGCCAGCAGCCGCGAGCAGGGAAGCTCCTACGAGCAGTACTTC; cdr3_aa: CASSREQGSSYEQYF
cdr3_length: 14; j_call: TRBJ2-7; v_call: TRBV29-1; d_call: TRBD1; clone_size: few; cdr3_nt: TGCAGCGTTCGGGGACAGCTTGACTCCTACGAGCAGTACTTC; cdr3_aa: CSVRGQLDSYEQYF
cdr3_length: 16; j_call: TRBJ2-5; v_call: TRBV3-1; d_call: TRBD2; clone_size: .; cdr3_nt: TGTGCCAGCAGCGGGACCGGACTAGCGGGAGGAGAGACCCAGTACTTC; cdr3_aa: CASSGTGLAGGETQYF
cdr3_length: 14; j_call: TRBJ1-5; v_call: TRBV12-3/TRBV12-4; d_call: TRBD1; clone_size: .; cdr3_nt: TGTGCCAGCAGCACGTCAGGGGGCGGTCAGCCCCAGCATTTT; cdr3_aa: CASSTSGGGQPQHF
cdr3_length: 15; j_call: TRBJ2-3; v_call: TRBV5-1; d_call: .; clone_size: .; cdr3_nt: TGCGCCAGCAGCATTCTAGGACACCTCACAGATACGCAGTATTTT; cdr3_aa: CASSILGHLTDTQYF
cdr3_length: 17; j_call: TRBJ2-7; v_call: TRBV6-5; d_call: .; clone_size: few; cdr3_nt: TGTGCCAGCAGTTACTCGAGCGGTGCGGGACGAACCTACGAGCAGTACTTC; cdr3_aa: CASSYSSGAGRTYEQYF